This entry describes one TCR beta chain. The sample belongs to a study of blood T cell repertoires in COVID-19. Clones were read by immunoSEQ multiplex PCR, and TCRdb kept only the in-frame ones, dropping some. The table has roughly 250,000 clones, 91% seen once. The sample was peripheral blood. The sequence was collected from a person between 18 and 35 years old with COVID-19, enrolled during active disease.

This CDR3 reads CASRGGGTDTQYF. The CDR3 DNA reads as TGTGCCAGCAGGGGGGGAGGCACAGATACGCAGTATTTT. The genes are TRBV11-2 and TRBJ2-3, with D tentatively TRBD2 (6 bases). Trimming shortened V by 6 bases and J by 1 base, and 8 bases separated the two germline ends. This CDR3 is 13 amino acids long. Germline CDR1 SGHAT, CDR2 FQNNGV.